This paragraph reports one T cell receptor (beta chain). Its target antigen remains unknown. Within one base of it there is no much larger clone, and no base qualities were kept. This entry comes from a study of T cell responses to AZD1222 COVID-19 vaccine (dated by TCRdb to 2020 to 2023). Turning to the overall study: Because spike-specific TCR depth and breadth did not differ between the two schedules, AZD1222 recipients who got a second dose at roughly 4 weeks were pooled with those who got a second dose at roughly 12 weeks. A total of 233 trial participants underwent TCR sequencing, of whom approximately 210 received two doses of AZD1222 and about 25 received two doses of the MenACWY control vaccine. Trial participants were enrolled into age subgroups of 18-55, 56-69 and 70-plus years, which contained 148, 28 and 57 TCR-sequenced participants, respectively.

The time point label here, explained by the study, means: baseline before first vaccination. Vaccinee samples came from UK trials COV001 and COV002, including a single-blind randomized controlled phase 2/3 trial of AZD1222 (ChAdOx1 nCoV-19) in healthy adults. For TCRbeta chain sequencing, PBMC samples from trial participants were taken at day 0 and at day 28 after the second dose. CDR1 LGHDT and CDR2 YNNKEL are derived from the germline V gene (reference sequence). The CDR3 starts with the cysteine, ends with the phenylalanine, and has 15 residues. Of the read, only the CDR3 DNA is kept; its 45 bases are in frame from base 1. Clipping removes 0 bases from V and 7 bases from J, with 6 as the unmatched junction base count. The CDR3 regions of human TCRbeta chains were analyzed by immunosequencing. Concerning the study's data processing: TCRs in the repertoires were compared against a reference library of SARS-CoV-2-specific TCRs that had been generated with the MIRA antigen-specificity platform. Breadth was defined as the fraction of unique TCRs that were SARS-CoV-2-associated, and depth was defined as the fraction of total T cells that were SARS-CoV-2-associated. Each spike-specific TCR was assigned to its reactive spike region and to a CD4 or CD8 class using the MIRA data. Log10-transformed breadth and depth values were compared by one-way ANOVA with Sidak's multiple comparisons tests. TCRdb provides this immuneACCESS table in a form limited to in-frame rearrangements. Some clones are lacking; in checked studies, under half of them reflect an unresolved V gene, and why the rest are absent is not known. V and J calls plus clone size are reproduced from that table; the DNA served to infer D and trimming. Across this sample there are roughly 79,000 clones, with 70% to 85% seen only once. The ten largest clonotypes hold about 21% of the sample.

What the authors observed across the whole study: Because no day 14 peak-response samples were available, repertoires were characterized only after the peak T cell response. Conclusions about previously exposed vaccinees are limited because only six or seven AZD1222 recipients were SARS-CoV-2 seropositive at baseline. The vaccine-associated CD4 TCRs covered the entire spike protein, and the dominant responses fell in regions 160-218 and 743-854. A significant rise in spike-specific TCR breadth and depth was observed after two AZD1222 doses relative to day 0 and relative to MenACWY recipients. Reportedly, close to half of the unique spike-specific TCRs recognized epitopes lying outside the regions that are mutated in the B.1.351 and B.1.1.7 variants. In the small 56-69-year group, the increase in depth fell short of significance, most likely because of low power. Participants were mostly white British and included more females than males, and it was suggested by the authors that clonal diversity may have been underestimated.

This specimen consisted of peripheral blood, obtained on day 0 of AZD1222 vaccination. The TCR originated in an adult in good health. Recombination connected TRBV3-1 (or the pseudogene TRBV3-2) to TRBJ2-3; TRBD2 lines up with 8 middle nucleotides. At the DNA level, the sequence is TGTGCCAGCAGCCAAGAGGGGACTAGGGGAAATACGCAGTATTTT. Translated, this gives CASSQEGTRGNTQYF.